This TCR beta chain was captured by sequencing in a study of graft-versus-host responses after intestinal transplantation. About the research overall: Anti-thymocyte globulin was used for induction in all recipients, who then took tacrolimus and steroids for approximately 3 years. General study results and limits: GvH clone levels peaked in circulation, and this peak was associated with early post-transplant HvG declines.

TCRdb's copy holds only in-frame clones and misses some; the assay was immunoSEQ multiplex PCR. The sample consists of under 150,000 clones, 90% of them appearing once. There are 16 residues in the CDR3. CDR1 SGHRS and CDR2 YFSETQ come from the germline V gene. The germline V and J ends were trimmed by 1 base and 0 bases, with 12 bases remaining between them. Note on this clone: The target antigen is unknown.

This TCR was sampled from a human donor who received an intestinal transplant. The source was unstimulated CD4+ T cells sorted from spleen or lymph node cells, collected before intestinal transplant. The chain is built from TRBV5-1 and TRBJ2-3; D is possibly TRBD2 (6 bases). The CDR3 nucleotides are TGCGCCAGCAGCTTGAGCGGGCCCACTAGCACAGATACGCAGTATTTT. Its protein is CASSLSGPTSTDTQYF.